Below are 13 T cell receptor beta chains sequenced from a single sample in a study of blood T cell repertoires in COVID-19 (dated by TCRdb to 2020 to 2022). Library preparation used the immunoSEQ multiplex PCR assay. TCRdb re-hosts the immuneACCESS table, in-frame sequences only. Its copies lack some clones; in the studies checked, an unresolved V gene accounts for under half of them, and the cause for the rest is not known. The sample table contains tens of thousands of clones; only one count was recorded for nearly 90% of them. The ten largest clones add up to around 4.9% of the sample. Sequencing was performed on peripheral blood. Every receptor here comes from a woman aged 50 to 60 with active COVID-19.

The V gene is TRBV5-1, the J gene TRBJ2-1, with TRBD2 identical over 8 bases. With 4 bases clipped from V and 0 bases from J, the junction kept 12 bases outside the gene matches. The germline V gene encodes CDR1 SGHRS and CDR2 YFSETQ. This CDR3 contains 18 residues. The CDR3 DNA follows: TGCGCCAGCAGCGCGGGGGGTATCCGGGGAAGCTCCTACAATGAGCAGTTCTTC. Amino acids: CASSAGGIRGSSYNEQFF.

The genes are TRBV27 and TRBJ1-2; TRBD1 aligns across 10 bases. The germline V gene has CDR1 MNHEY and CDR2 SMNVEV (reference sequence). CDR3 size: 15 residues. The V gene end was trimmed by 5 bases and the J gene end by 4 bases; junction bases not matched to a gene: 7. CDR3 in amino acids: CASSGRQGAGYGYTF. The CDR3 DNA sequence: TGTGCCAGCAGTGGACGACAGGGGGCGGGCTATGGCTACACCTTC.

This sequence joins TRBV18 and TRBJ2-7; TRBD2 agrees at 10 bases. The ends lost 3 bases at V and 0 bases at J; junction bases unmatched: 2. The CDR3 consists of 15 residues. Germline CDR1 KGHSH, CDR2 LQKENI. CDR3: CASSPGTSASYEQYF. The CDR3 DNA sequence: TGTGCCAGCTCACCGGGGACTAGCGCCTCCTACGAGCAGTACTTC.

As DNA, the CDR3 is TGTGCCACCCACCAGGGAGGAACCTACACTGAAGCTTTCTTT. The encoded protein is CATHQGGTYTEAFF. V usage is TRBV19 and J usage is TRBJ1-1, with a tentative D call TRBD1 (5 bases). Germline loops: CDR1 LNHDA, CDR2 SQIVND (reference sequence). Between the trimmed V and J ends, which lost 10 bases and 3 bases, there was a span of 18 bases. The CDR3 is 14 residues long.

This chain uses TRBV7-9 with TRBJ1-2; 10 nucleotides line up with TRBD1. The CDR3 length is 15 residues. V trimming: 7 bases; J trimming: 4 bases; junction bases outside the gene matches: 9. Germline loops: CDR1 SEHNR, CDR2 FQNEAQ (reference sequence). CDR3 loop: CASTGRQGARYGYTF. CDR3 DNA: TGTGCCAGCACTGGTAGACAGGGGGCTCGCTATGGCTACACCTTC.

By frequency in the sample, this clone is medium-sized (0.01 to 0.1%). The CDR3 nucleotides are TGTGCCAGCAGTTTTCCGGTTACAGGGACGTCCTACGAGCAGTACTTC. It encodes CASSFPVTGTSYEQYF. The V and J genes are TRBV28 and TRBJ2-7; D perhaps matches TRBD1 (6 bases). Germline CDR1 and CDR2: MDHEN and SYDVKM. The CDR3 contains 16 residues. The V end was cut by 3 bases, the J end by 1 base, with 16 bases between.

The J gene is TRBJ2-7, the V gene TRBV6-5; possibly TRBD2 for D (5 bases). The V gene's germline CDR1 is MNHEY and CDR2 SVGAGI. V was trimmed by 0 bases and J by 6 bases, leaving 12 bases between them. CDR3 size: 14 residues. CDR3: CASSYSVGVLEQYF. CDR3 DNA: TGTGCCAGCAGTTACTCGGTGGGAGTTCTCGAGCAGTACTTC.

The chain combines TRBV7-8 with TRBJ2-1; possible D gene TRBD1, 7 bases. The CDR3 is made up of 17 amino acids. Per the germline V gene, CDR1 is SGHVS and CDR2 is FQNEAQ. V lost 5 bases and J 1 base, leaving 18 bases between the germline ends. The CDR3 nucleotides read TGTGCCAGCAGCCGAGGGGTTGCAGGGGGGTCCTACAATGAGCAGTTCTTC. Encoded protein: CASSRGVAGGSYNEQFF.

This clone was seen just once. The CDR3 nucleotides are TGTGCCAGCGTCAGCGGGACTTCTTTCACTGAAGCTTTCTTT. It translates to CASVSGTSFTEAFF. The chain employs TRBV7-8 and TRBJ1-1; D possibly corresponds to TRBD1 (5 bases). Germline CDR1 SGHVS, CDR2 FQNEAQ. V was clipped by 8 bases and J by 4 bases, with 17 bases between them. This CDR3 has 14 residues.

The chain links TRBV12-3 or TRBV12-4 to TRBJ1-1; D is unclear. CDR3 length equals 12 residues. V lost 5 bases, J lost 5 bases, and 9 bases lay in between. CDR3 region: CASSVPGTEAFF. The CDR3, as DNA: TGTGCCAGCAGTGTCCCCGGGACTGAAGCTTTCTTT.

The CDR3 is CASSFPATSGSAYEQYF. For the CDR3, the DNA is TGTGCCAGCAGCTTTCCGGCGACTAGCGGGAGCGCCTACGAGCAGTACTTC. The J gene is TRBJ2-7, the V gene TRBV7-8; 12 bases match TRBD2. The CDR3 consists of 17 residues. After removal of 3 bases from V and 2 bases from J, the junction contained 8 bases not matched to a gene. Per the germline V gene, CDR1 is SGHVS and CDR2 is FQNEAQ.

V and J are TRBV7-3 and TRBJ2-1; no clear D gene. V lost 1 base and J 2 bases, leaving 12 bases between the germline ends. CDR3 length: 16 amino acids. CDR1 SGHTA and CDR2 FQGTGA come from the germline V gene. The DNA of the CDR3 is TGTGCCAGCAGCTTAAGAGGTGACGATACCTACAATGAGCAGTTCTTC. The encoded protein is CASSLRGDDTYNEQFF. Drawing the rest from reference TRBV7-3 and TRBJ2-1, the complete variable domain is GAGVSQTPSNKVTEKGKYVELRCDPISGHTALYWYRQSLGQGPEFLIYFQGTGAADDSGLPNDRFFAVRPEGSVSTLKIQRTERGDSAVYLCASSLRGDDTYNEQFFGPGTRLTVL.

The rearrangement joins TRBV7-8 to TRBJ1-5; 11 positions match TRBD1. CDR1 is SGHVS and CDR2 is FQNEAQ in the germline V gene. V lost 5 bases to trimming and J lost 6 bases; unmatched junction nucleotides: 12. The CDR3 contains 17 residues. CDR3 protein: CASSGTRDRGRGQPQHF. CDR3 sequence (DNA): TGTGCCAGCAGCGGGACCCGGGACAGGGGGAGAGGTCAGCCCCAGCATTTT.